These T cell receptor beta chains were read from a single sample in a study of T cell repertoires in cytomegalovirus infection. TCRdb re-derived calls from the reads in MiXCR, one entry per CDR3 protein. The top ten clones hold 2.8% of a sample with around 740,000 distinct CDR3 sequences, roughly a third of them seen once. Material for sequencing was PBMCs. The receptors were sampled from a human donor in good health (CMV status not recorded). Some clones in this sample may be carry-over from other donors' samples. Each CDR3 is given with its conserved first and last residue. D genes are given only for firm matches. Clone size is stated in some rows and not others, as once, few, many or a class when expanded.

j_gene | d_gene | v_gene | abundance | CDR3nt | CDR3aa
TRBJ2-2 | TRBD2 | TRBV2 | few | TGTGCCAGCACGGAAACTAGCGGGAGGGCTCGGAACACCGGGGAGCTGTTTTTT | CASTETSGRARNTGELFF
TRBJ2-1 | TRBD2 | TRBV28 | - | TGTGCCAGCAGTCCTTTTCTGGGCGGGAGGGCGGATGAGCAGTTCTTC | CASSPFLGGRADEQFF
TRBJ2-7 | TRBD1 | TRBV20-1 | few | TGCAGTGCTAGAGACGACAGGGGGTGGGCCTACGAGCAGTACTTC | CSARDDRGWAYEQYF
TRBJ1-1 | - | TRBV7-2 | - | TGTGCCAGAAAGTCTGCGGACGGAACTGAAGCTTTCTTT | CARKSADGTEAFF
TRBJ1-4 | - | TRBV20-1 | - | TGCAGTGCCCTCGAGGGGCGTGCTAATGAAAAACTGTTTTTT | CSALEGRANEKLFF
TRBJ1-4 | - | TRBV5-6 | - | TGTGCCAGCAGCTTTCTTCGTCCAGATGAAAAACTGTTTTTT | CASSFLRPDEKLFF
TRBJ1-1 | TRBD1 | TRBV28 | once | TGTGCCAGCAGTTCCCCGATCTTTGACAGGGGGCAGGCTTTCTTT | CASSSPIFDRGQAFF
TRBJ2-1 | - | TRBV28 | - | TGTGCCAGCAGTTTATCAGCAGAGGGGGTCTACAATGAGCAGTTCTTC | CASSLSAEGVYNEQFF
TRBJ2-2 | TRBD2 | TRBV15 | once | TGTGCCACCAGGGGGGAGGGAAACACCGGGGAGCTGTTTTTT | CATRGEGNTGELFF
TRBJ1-3 | TRBD1 | TRBV4-1 | - | TGCGCCAGCAGCCAATTTGACAGGGGGCGCAGAAACACCATATGTTTT | CASSQFDRGRRNTICF
TRBJ1-1 | TRBD1 | TRBV20-1 | - | TGCAGTGCTAGAGGGTGGACAGGAATCACTGAAGCTTTCTTT | CSARGWTGITEAFF
TRBJ1-3 | TRBD1 | TRBV6-1 | - | TGTGCCAGCAGCCTACAGGGGGTCGGAAACACCATATATTTT | CASSLQGVGNTIYF
TRBJ1-2 | - | TRBV28 | - | TGTGCCAGCACCCCTCGGGGGAGGGATGGCTACACCTTC | CASTPRGRDGYTF
TRBJ2-3 | - | TRBV5-6 | - | TGTGCCAGCAGCTTGGTCGGCCGGCGGAACCCTGTTTTGAAGAGCACAGATACGCAGTATTTT | CASSLVGRRNPVLKSTDTQYF
TRBJ2-5 | - | TRBV7-9 | - | TGTGCCAGCAGCTTAGCGCTGGGGCTAGTCTCCCACCCTGTGTACTTC | CASSLALGLVSHPVYF
TRBJ2-7 | TRBD2 | TRBV7-2 | - | TGTGCCAGCAGCTCCCACCGGGGGGGTGCCTTCTACGAGCAGTACTTC | CASSSHRGGAFYEQYF
TRBJ2-3 | - | TRBV5-4 | - | TGTGCCAGCAGCGTCCGGGACTTCCCCACAGATACGCAGTATTTT | CASSVRDFPTDTQYF